The 18 T cell receptor beta chains presented below share a single source sample, sequenced in a study of blood T cell repertoires in COVID-19. The repertoire was sequenced with immunoSEQ multiplex PCR; TCRdb's copy has only in-frame clones and lacks some. The sample holds 250,000 to 300,000 clones, around 80% seen once. The material sequenced was PBMCs or T cells enriched from blood (not recorded which). The receptors stem from a man in his forties or fifties who had been exposed to COVID-19.

This clone showed up many times. This sequence joins TRBV9 and TRBJ1-1, with 7 nucleotides matching TRBD1. V lost 0 bases, J lost 0 bases, and 5 bases stayed unmatched. This CDR3 is built from 16 residues. The germline V gene has CDR1 SGDLS and CDR2 YYNGEE. The CDR3: CASSVGPGGLNTEAFF. Here the CDR3 DNA reads TGTGCCAGCAGCGTAGGCCCAGGGGGACTGAACACTGAAGCTTTCTTT.

This rearrangement joins TRBV19 to TRBJ1-6; unclear D gene. The germline CDR1 and CDR2 sequences are LNHDA and SQIVND (reference sequence). With 3 bases removed from V and 8 bases from J, the gap between germline ends came to 17 bases. The CDR3 loop spans 16 amino acids. CDR3 residues: CASSIRREGGYSPLHF. CDR3 nucleotides: TGTGCCAGTAGTATCCGGCGGGAGGGAGGCTATTCACCCCTCCACTTT.

This clone was seen a single time. The chain recombines TRBV14 with TRBJ2-5; no definite D call. The V end was cut by 1 base, the J end by 5 bases, with 8 bases between. CDR3 length: 13 amino acids. Per germline, CDR1 SGHDN and CDR2 FVKESK. CDR3: CASSQGSVETQYF. CDR3 bases: TGTGCCAGCAGCCAAGGATCGGTCGAGACCCAGTACTTC.

This chain uses TRBV18 with TRBJ1-3; no reliable D call. This CDR3 has 13 residues. Deletions cut 4 bases from V and 2 bases from J, with 6 bases between. The germline V gene encodes CDR1 KGHSH and CDR2 LQKENI. The CDR3 protein is CASSLPTGNTIYF. CDR3 DNA sequence: TGTGCCAGCTCACTTCCTACTGGAAACACCATATATTTT.

Regarding this clone: The identical CDR3 is also encoded by other nucleotide sequences in the sample. The chain has TRBV19 and TRBJ1-1; TRBD1 agrees at 8 bases. Germline V gene sequence: CDR1 LNHDA, CDR2 SQIVND (reference sequence). Trimming cost V 4 bases and J 1 base; bases outside gene matches: 2. The CDR3 length is 14 residues. CDR3 in DNA: TGTGCCAGTAGTACCGACAGGGGGAACACTGAAGCTTTCTTT. Translated, it gives CASSTDRGNTEAFF.

V and J are TRBV6-5 and TRBJ1-2; TRBD1 agrees at 9 bases. The CDR3 has 16 residues. Germline-derived CDR1 and CDR2 are MNHEY and SVGAGI. The J segment lost 7 bases and the V segment lost 2 bases, leaving 11 bases of the junction unmatched. CDR3 coding DNA: TGTGCCAGCAGTTACGCCGTCCGGGACAGGGTTTCTGGCTACACCTTC. Translation gives CASSYAVRDRVSGYTF.

The chain links TRBV9 to TRBJ2-1; 11 bases match TRBD2. CDR1 is SGDLS and CDR2 is YYNGEE in the germline V gene. The CDR3 runs 15 residues. Trimming at V came to 4 bases and at J to 9 bases, leaving 9 bases not matched to a gene. The CDR3 region has the DNA TGTGCCAGCAGCACTCGACTAGCGGGACTGCCTGAGCAGTTCTTC. Translating gives CASSTRLAGLPEQFF.

CDR3 loop: CASGDRVKETQYF. DNA of the CDR3: TGTGCCAGCGGCGACAGGGTAAAAGAGACCCAGTACTTC. The chain links TRBV6-5 to TRBJ2-5; 7 bases align to TRBD1. V gave up 8 bases and J gave up 3 bases; unmatched junction bases: 6. From germline, CDR1 is MNHEY and CDR2 SVGAGI. The CDR3 length is 13 residues.

The V call is TRBV6-5, the J call TRBJ1-2; perhaps TRBD1 as D (5 bases). Germline V gives CDR1 MNHEY, CDR2 SVGAGI. The CDR3 covers 15 residues. The V end was cut by 6 bases, the J end by 0 bases, with 14 bases between. The CDR3 loop is CASSHRRTTNYGYTF. DNA of the CDR3: TGTGCCAGCAGCCACAGGAGGACTACTAACTATGGCTACACCTTC.

J is TRBJ2-2 and V is TRBV18, with 11 bases that match TRBD2. This CDR3 contains 16 residues. CDR1 KGHSH and CDR2 LQKENI come from the germline V gene. Unmatched junction bases numbered 5, after V lost 3 bases and J lost 5 bases. CDR3 nucleotides: TGTGCCAGCTCACCTACCACTAGCGGGAGAACCGGGGAGCTGTTTTTT. This sequence encodes CASSPTTSGRTGELFF.

V is TRBV5-5 and J is TRBJ2-3; the D is unclear. With 1 base removed from V and 2 bases from J, the gap between germline ends came to 11 bases. Germline-derived CDR1 and CDR2 are SGHKS and YYEKEE (reference sequence). The CDR3 is made up of 15 amino acids. The DNA for the CDR3 is TGTGCCAGCAGCTTGACGGAGCTTCTCACAGATACGCAGTATTTT. Residues: CASSLTELLTDTQYF.

The chain is built from TRBV2 and TRBJ2-3; 7 bases map to TRBD2. With 6 bases clipped from V and 6 bases from J, the junction kept 15 bases outside the gene matches. Germline V lookup: CDR1 SNHLY, CDR2 FYNNEI. This CDR3 has 16 residues. This chain's CDR3 is CASSLGGREIGDTQYF. In DNA, the CDR3 is TGTGCCAGCAGCTTGGGCGGGAGAGAGATAGGGGATACGCAGTATTTT.

V usage is TRBV7-2 and J usage is TRBJ2-3, with no clear D. V dropped 5 bases and J dropped 4 bases, with 10 bases sitting between them. Germline CDR1 is SGHTA and CDR2 is FQGNSA. The CDR3 runs to 13 residues. The CDR3 region is CASSKRRADTQYF. Here the CDR3 DNA reads TGTGCCAGCAGCAAACGACGGGCAGATACGCAGTATTTT. Variable domain in full (rest from reference TRBV7-2 and TRBJ2-3): GAGVSQSPSNKVTEKGKDVELRCDPISGHTALYWYRQSLGQGLEFLIYFQGNSAPDKSGLPSDRFSAERTGGSVSTLTIQRTQQEDSAVYLCASSKRRADTQYFGPGTRLTVL.

The V and J genes are TRBV4-1 and TRBJ2-6; weak D call: TRBD1 (6 bases). Trimming took off 1 base at V and 0 bases at J, with 10 bases between the two ends. Germline V lookup: CDR1 MGHRA, CDR2 YSYEKL. The CDR3 runs to 17 residues. The CDR3: CASSQAPQGSGANVLTF. The CDR3 coding sequence is TGCGCCAGCAGCCAAGCCCCACAGGGCTCTGGGGCCAACGTCCTGACTTTC.

The rearrangement joins TRBV29-1 to TRBJ2-3, with no clear D. V was cut by 0 bases and J by 6 bases, with 13 bases left in between. The CDR3 is 14 amino acids. Germline CDR1 and CDR2: SQVTM and ANQGSEA. The CDR3 nucleotides are TGCAGCGTTGAAGATCTTGGCGAGGCGGATACGCAGTATTTT. Residues: CSVEDLGEADTQYF.

The chain recombines TRBV10-3 with TRBJ2-1; 11 bases match TRBD2. The CDR3 length is 15 residues. Germline assignment: CDR1 ENHRY and CDR2 SYGVKD. V trimming: 6 bases; J trimming: 3 bases; junction bases outside the gene matches: 4. In DNA, the CDR3 is TGTGCCATCAGGTGGGGACTAGCGGACTACAATGAGCAGTTCTTC. Residues: CAIRWGLADYNEQFF.

The chain links TRBV5-4 to TRBJ2-5; perhaps TRBD1 as D (6 bases). The V end was cut by 4 bases, the J end by 3 bases, with 19 bases between. There are 16 residues in the CDR3. Per the germline V gene, CDR1 is SGHNT and CDR2 is YYREEE (reference sequence). CDR3 sequence reads: CASSPTGLVGKETQYF. The CDR3 bases are TGTGCCAGCAGCCCCACAGGGTTGGTAGGAAAAGAGACCCAGTACTTC.

The V and J genes are TRBV19 and TRBJ2-1, with 10 bases aligning to TRBD2. The CDR3 spans 17 residues. Germline V gives CDR1 LNHDA, CDR2 SQIVND (reference sequence). V lost 10 bases and J lost 3; bases outside the gene matches: 15. The CDR3 DNA reads TGTGCCACTGGGAAGGAGGTGGGACTAGCGAGCTACAATGAGCAGTTCTTC. Translation gives CATGKEVGLASYNEQFF. Full variable domain (remainder filled in from reference TRBV19 and TRBJ2-1): DGGITQSPKYLFRKEGQNVTLSCEQNLNHDAMYWYRQDPGQGLRLIYYSQIVNDFQKGDIAEGYSVSREKKESFPLTVTSAQKNPTAFYLCATGKEVGLASYNEQFFGPGTRLTVL.